The 23 T cell receptor beta chains reported below all come from one sample, sequenced in a study of identical twins. TCRdb processed the 5' RACE reads anew with MiXCR; each CDR3 protein has one entry. The table shows about 530,000 distinct CDR3 sequences, with 20% to 25% occurring only once. A further study also used this sample, focusing on yellow fever vaccine responses in identical twins.

Sequencing was carried out using CD4+ T cells sorted from blood. These receptor sequences come from a young woman in good health.

The chain links TRBV28 to TRBJ2-5, with TRBD1 identical over 8 bases. This CDR3 spans 14 amino acids. Germline V gene lookup returns CDR1 MDHEN and CDR2 SYDVKM. Trimming at V came to 3 bases and at J to 5 bases, leaving 5 bases not matched to a gene. CDR3 sequence: CASSFGDRWETQYF. CDR3 DNA sequence: TGTGCCAGCAGTTTCGGGGACAGGTGGGAGACCCAGTACTTC.

The chain employs TRBV7-2 and TRBJ1-2, with D tentatively TRBD1 (5 bases). This CDR3 has 13 amino acids. V lost 0 bases, J lost 4 bases, and 6 bases lay in between. The germline gives CDR1 SGHTA, CDR2 FQGNSA. The CDR3: CASSLAGGYGYTF. In nucleotides, the CDR3 is TGTGCCAGCAGCTTAGCGGGGGGCTATGGCTACACCTTC.

The sample holds one count of this clonotype. This rearrangement joins TRBV7-9 to TRBJ1-6; possibly TRBD1 for D (5 bases). V was clipped by 1 base and J by 7 bases, with 11 bases between them. The CDR3 has 15 residues. In germline, CDR1 is SEHNR, CDR2 FQNEAQ (reference sequence). The DNA of the CDR3 is TGTGCCAGCAGCTTAGAACAGGTTCGGAATTCACCCCTCCACTTT. This sequence encodes CASSLEQVRNSPLHF.

The sample holds many counts of this clonotype. The rearrangement joins TRBV10-3 to TRBJ1-1; D not resolved. The CDR3 is 13 residues long. Germline V gene data show CDR1 as ENHRY and CDR2 as SYGVKD. Trimming left V 0 bases short and J 10 bases short, with 12 bases between. CDR3 sequence reads: CAISESGARTAFF. DNA for the CDR3: TGTGCCATCAGTGAGTCGGGAGCCAGAACAGCTTTCTTT.

The chain combines TRBV15 with TRBJ2-1; D might be TRBD2 (5 bases). The CDR3 has 15 residues. Trimming removed 0 bases from V and 2 bases from J, with 8 bases in between. Germline-derived CDR1 and CDR2 are LNHNV and YYDKDF (reference sequence). CDR3 DNA sequence: TGTGCCACCAGCAGAGATCGAGGGACCTACAATGAGCAGTTCTTC. Amino acid sequence: CATSRDRGTYNEQFF.

DNA for the CDR3: TGTGCCACCAGTGATAGGGGGGCCCGGGCGGGACCCAACAATGAGCAGTTCTTC. Protein: CATSDRGARAGPNNEQFF. The rearrangement joins TRBV24-1 to TRBJ2-1; D tentatively reads TRBD1 or TRBD2 (6 bases each). The V gene lost 3 bases and the J gene lost 5 bases, with 22 bases spanning the gap. The CDR3 consists of 18 residues. Germline V gene sequence: CDR1 KGHDR, CDR2 SFDVKD.

Details on this clonotype: The junction departs from the called germline gene at one end, perhaps through a read error. J is TRBJ2-5 and V is TRBV4-2; D tentatively fits TRBD1 or TRBD2 (5 bases each). CDR1 is LGHNA, CDR2 YNFKEQ, per germline. This CDR3 contains 15 residues. CDR3 nucleotide sequence: TGTGCCAGCAGCCGTTCGGGACGGTTCCAAGGGACCCAGTACTTC. Protein: CASSRSGRFQGTQYF.

The chain has TRBV6-2 or TRBV6-3 and TRBJ1-5; TRBD1 agrees at 8 bases. Per germline, CDR1 MNHEY and CDR2 SVGEGT. The ends lost 0 bases at V and 5 bases at J; junction bases unmatched: 12. The CDR3 runs to 18 residues. The CDR3 region is CASSYSVTGGTHYQPQHF. Here the CDR3 DNA reads TGTGCCAGCAGTTACTCGGTTACAGGGGGTACTCATTATCAGCCCCAGCATTTT.

This chain joins TRBV6-5 and TRBJ2-4; the match to TRBD2 covers 11 bases. Germline loops: CDR1 MNHEY, CDR2 SVGAGI. V lost 3 bases and J lost 6; bases outside the gene matches: 13. CDR3 length: 18 amino acids. This CDR3 is CASSYPGGSGRVGNIQYF. In nucleotides, the CDR3 is TGTGCCAGCAGTTATCCCGGTGGTAGCGGGAGGGTAGGAAACATTCAGTACTTC.

This chain uses TRBV6-1 with TRBJ1-6; D not resolved. V lost 7 bases and J 8 bases, leaving 12 bases between the germline ends. The CDR3 is 13 amino acids. Germline CDR1 reads MNHNS; CDR2 reads SASEGT. The CDR3 reads CASTSGLDSPLHF. DNA for the CDR3: TGTGCCAGCACATCCGGGCTCGATTCACCCCTCCACTTT.

This clonotype was observed a few times. The CDR3 region is CASSLRGGSGYTF. CDR3 nucleotides: TGTGCCAGCAGTCTCAGAGGGGGCAGTGGCTACACCTTC. The J gene is TRBJ1-2, the V gene TRBV12-3 or TRBV12-4; TRBD1 aligns across 7 bases. The J segment lost 7 bases and the V segment lost 5 bases, leaving 7 bases of the junction unmatched. CDR3 length: 13 amino acids.

This clonotype was seen more than once but under ten times. This sequence joins TRBV24-1 and TRBJ2-5; 7 bases line up with TRBD2. Germline V gene sequence: CDR1 KGHDR, CDR2 SFDVKD. CDR3 length: 15 amino acids. V was clipped by 5 bases and J by 2 bases; unmatched bases: 7. Written as DNA, the CDR3 is TGTGCCACCAGTGCAGGGAGGGGTTGGCAAGAGACCCAGTACTTC. This sequence encodes CATSAGRGWQETQYF.

The chain joins TRBV29-1 to TRBJ1-1; D may be TRBD1 (5 bases). CDR3 length: 17 residues. CDR1 SQVTM and CDR2 ANQGSEA come from the germline V gene. Trimming removed 3 bases at V and 12 bases at J, with 32 bases between. The CDR3 sequence: CSVDGGTGFAETDRSFF. The CDR3 region has the DNA TGCAGCGTTGATGGAGGAACGGGATTTGCGGAGACAGATCGGTCTTTCTTT.

This clonotype occurred many times. For the CDR3, the DNA is TGCAGTGCTAGTGGACAGGCGAACACCGGGGAGCTGTTTTTT. Protein product: CSASGQANTGELFF. The gene calls are TRBV20-1 and TRBJ2-2; 7 positions match TRBD1. Germline V CDR1 and CDR2: DFQATT, SNEGSKA (reference sequence). This CDR3 contains 14 residues. Trimming cost V 3 bases and J 0 bases; bases outside gene matches: 1.

The rearrangement links TRBV12-3 or TRBV12-4 to TRBJ1-4, with 7 bases that match TRBD1. J gave up 5 bases and V 8 bases, and 17 bases lay outside the gene matches. The CDR3 is 17 amino acids. The CDR3, as DNA: TGTGCCAGCGGCGGGAGGGCGGGGGGACAGTTAAATGAAAAACTGTTTTTT. Translated: CASGGRAGGQLNEKLFF.

This clonotype was seen a handful of times. The rearrangement links TRBV4-2 to TRBJ2-2, with D unresolved. Germline CDR1 and CDR2: LGHNA and YNFKEQ. V shed 0 bases and J shed 1 base, with 6 bases lying between them. The CDR3 extends over 15 amino acids. This CDR3 reads CASSQDWVNTGELFF. Here the CDR3 DNA reads TGTGCCAGCAGCCAAGATTGGGTGAACACCGGGGAGCTGTTTTTT.

There are a few counts of this clonotype. In DNA, the CDR3 is TGCAGTGCTAGGACAGGGATGGTGGGGAACTCTGGAAACACCATATATTTT. Protein: CSARTGMVGNSGNTIYF. V gene TRBV20-1 combines with J gene TRBJ1-3, with 7 positions matching TRBD1. The CDR3 is 17 amino acids. Trimming at V came to 3 bases and at J to 0 bases, leaving 11 bases not matched to a gene. The germline V gene has CDR1 DFQATT and CDR2 SNEGSKA (reference sequence).

This chain joins TRBV12-3 or TRBV12-4 and TRBJ1-5; no definite D call. Trimming cost V 3 bases and J 9 bases, with 15 bases left between them. This CDR3 comprises 14 residues. CDR3 DNA: TGTGCCAGCAGTTTTCGGGCCTCAGGTTGGCCCCAGCATTTT. Residues: CASSFRASGWPQHF.

This clonotype was seen more than once but under ten times. V and J are TRBV5-1 and TRBJ1-2; 7 bases fit TRBD1. Germline lookup yields CDR1 SGHRS and CDR2 YFSETQ. The CDR3 covers 14 residues. The J segment lost 2 bases and the V segment lost 4 bases, leaving 5 bases of the junction unmatched. The CDR3 nucleotides are TGCGCCAGCAGCGACCCGGGACAGAACTATGGCTACACCTTC. It translates to CASSDPGQNYGYTF.

This clonotype has at least ten counts. The V call is TRBV28, the J call TRBJ2-7, with D possibly matching TRBD2 (5 bases). V shed 4 bases and J shed 4 bases, with 11 bases lying between them. This CDR3 is 13 amino acids long. CDR1 is MDHEN, CDR2 SYDVKM, per germline. CDR3 in amino acids: CASSSTGLYEQYF. For the CDR3, the DNA is TGTGCCAGCAGTTCCACCGGACTGTACGAGCAGTACTTC.

The rearrangement links TRBV29-1 to TRBJ2-4; TRBD2 agrees at 8 bases. J gave up 5 bases and V 7 bases, and 7 bases lay outside the gene matches. Germline V lookup: CDR1 SQVTM, CDR2 ANQGSEA. The CDR3 sequence is 13 residues long. The CDR3 spells CSAHGAGENIQYF. Written as DNA, the CDR3 is TGCAGCGCCCACGGAGCGGGGGAAAACATTCAGTACTTC.

This clonotype was recorded a few times. The chain links TRBV6-5 to TRBJ2-3; D unresolved. Per the germline V gene, CDR1 is MNHEY and CDR2 is SVGAGI. The CDR3 extends over 15 amino acids. V was shortened by 2 bases and J by 1 base, with 10 bases between the two germline ends. The CDR3 DNA follows: TGTGCCAGCAGTTACGGCCAGATTGGCACAGATACGCAGTATTTT. Its protein is CASSYGQIGTDTQYF.

This clonotype came up a few times. The chain combines TRBV6-1 with TRBJ1-1; D gene uncertain. This CDR3 has 13 residues. Trimming cost V 6 bases and J 2 bases, with 10 bases left between them. The germline gives CDR1 MNHNS, CDR2 SASEGT. CDR3 DNA sequence: TGTGCCAGCAGCGTAACGTCTAACACTGAAGCTTTCTTT. This encodes CASSVTSNTEAFF.